This T cell receptor beta chain derives from a study of blood T cell repertoires in COVID-19. The wider study: The study drew acute and convalescent COVID-19 samples from the United States, Italy and Spain. The cDNA or gDNA used as material had been derived from T cells, B-cell-depleted T cells, or PBMCs.

Clones were read by immunoSEQ multiplex PCR, and TCRdb kept only the in-frame ones, dropping some. Among approximately 300,000 clones, around 90% were seen once, and the ten largest hold approximately 6.8%. There are 18 residues in the CDR3. Looked up from germline, CDR1 is SGDLS and CDR2 is YYNGEE. The ends lost 3 bases at V and 5 bases at J; junction bases unmatched: 15. The sequence came from a woman aged 25-40 years with COVID-19, enrolled during active disease. The sample consisted of peripheral blood. The chain recombines TRBV9 with TRBJ2-2; 8 bases map to TRBD2. The CDR3, as DNA: TGTGCCAGCAGCGCCTCGCCCGGGGCGGGAGGAAGGACCGGGGAGCTGTTTTTT. This encodes CASSASPGAGGRTGELFF.